This T cell receptor beta chain was identified in a study of shared clonotypes between healthy human individuals. The data were produced by immunoSEQ multiplex PCR, yet TCRdb's version contains in-frame clones alone and is incomplete. This repertoire shows about 510,000 clones, less than 96% found once; its top ten account for about 0.064%. There are 14 residues in the CDR3. V was cut by 3 bases and J by 1 base, with 10 bases left in between. Per the germline V gene, CDR1 is KGHSH and CDR2 is LQKENI. V usage is TRBV18 and J usage is TRBJ2-7; no clear D gene. The sequence came from a woman in her thirties in good health. The sequenced sample consisted of naive CD4+ T cells sorted from blood. Subset indicated: CD45RA+ positively selected. The CDR3 spells CASSPTTVSYEQYF. CDR3 sequence (DNA): TGTGCCAGCTCACCCACCACTGTTTCCTACGAGCAGTACTTC.